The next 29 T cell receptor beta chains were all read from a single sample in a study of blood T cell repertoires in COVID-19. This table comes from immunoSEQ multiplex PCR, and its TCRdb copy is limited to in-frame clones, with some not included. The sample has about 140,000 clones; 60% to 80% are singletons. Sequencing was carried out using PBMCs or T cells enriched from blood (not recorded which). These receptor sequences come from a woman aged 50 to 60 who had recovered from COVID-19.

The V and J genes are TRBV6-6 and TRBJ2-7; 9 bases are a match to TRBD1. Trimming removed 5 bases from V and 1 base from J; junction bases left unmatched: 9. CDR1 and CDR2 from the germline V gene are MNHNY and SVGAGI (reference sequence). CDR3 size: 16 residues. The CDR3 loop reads CASSRTGTGFSYEQYF. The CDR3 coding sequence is TGTGCCAGCAGTCGCACCGGGACAGGGTTTTCCTACGAGCAGTACTTC.

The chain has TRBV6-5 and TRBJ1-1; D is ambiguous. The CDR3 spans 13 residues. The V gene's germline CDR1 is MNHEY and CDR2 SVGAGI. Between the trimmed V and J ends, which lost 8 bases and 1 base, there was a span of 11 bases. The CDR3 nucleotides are TGTGCCAGCGCCGTGGGAGGGAACACTGAAGCTTTCTTT. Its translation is CASAVGGNTEAFF.

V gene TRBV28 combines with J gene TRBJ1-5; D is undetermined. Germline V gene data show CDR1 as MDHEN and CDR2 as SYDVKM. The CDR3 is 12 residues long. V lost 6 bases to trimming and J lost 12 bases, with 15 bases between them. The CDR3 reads CASRAQLYGQHF. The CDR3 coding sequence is TGTGCCAGCAGAGCGCAACTTTACGGCCAGCATTTT. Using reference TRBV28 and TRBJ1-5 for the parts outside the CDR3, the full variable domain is DVKVTQSSRYLVKRTGEKVFLECVQDMDHENMFWYRQDPGLGLRLIYFSYDVKMKEKGDIPEGYSVSREKKERFSLILESASTNQTSMYLCASRAQLYGQHFGDGTRLSIL.

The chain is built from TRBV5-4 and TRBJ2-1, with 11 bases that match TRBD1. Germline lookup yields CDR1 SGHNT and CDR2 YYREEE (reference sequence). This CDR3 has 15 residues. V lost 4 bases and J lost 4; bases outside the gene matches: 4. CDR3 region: CASSQGQGVYNEQFF. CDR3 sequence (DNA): TGTGCCAGCAGCCAGGGACAGGGGGTTTACAATGAGCAGTTCTTC.

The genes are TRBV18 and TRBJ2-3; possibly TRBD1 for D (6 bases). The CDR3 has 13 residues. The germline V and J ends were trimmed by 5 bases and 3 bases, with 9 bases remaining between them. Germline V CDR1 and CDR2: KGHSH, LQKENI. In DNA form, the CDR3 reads TGTGCCAGCTCATCGGACAGAACAGATACGCAGTATTTT. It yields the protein CASSSDRTDTQYF.

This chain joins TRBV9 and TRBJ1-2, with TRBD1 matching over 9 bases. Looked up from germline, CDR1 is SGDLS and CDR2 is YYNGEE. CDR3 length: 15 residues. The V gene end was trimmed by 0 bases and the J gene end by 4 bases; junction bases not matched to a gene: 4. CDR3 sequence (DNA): TGTGCCAGCAGCGTAGGGACAGGGGACGGCTATGGCTACACCTTC. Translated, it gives CASSVGTGDGYGYTF.

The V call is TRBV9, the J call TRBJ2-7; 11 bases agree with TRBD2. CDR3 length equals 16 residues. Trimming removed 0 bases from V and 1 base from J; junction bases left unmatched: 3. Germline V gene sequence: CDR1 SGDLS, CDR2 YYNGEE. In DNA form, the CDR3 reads TGTGCCAGCAGCGTAGGGTCTAGCGGGAGGTCCTACGAGCAGTACTTC. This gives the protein CASSVGSSGRSYEQYF. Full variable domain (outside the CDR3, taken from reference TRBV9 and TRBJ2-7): DSGVTQTPKHLITATGQRVTLRCSPRSGDLSVYWYQQSLDQGLQFLIQYYNGEERAKGNILERFSAQQFPDLHSELNLSSLELGDSALYFCASSVGSSGRSYEQYFGPGTRLTVT.

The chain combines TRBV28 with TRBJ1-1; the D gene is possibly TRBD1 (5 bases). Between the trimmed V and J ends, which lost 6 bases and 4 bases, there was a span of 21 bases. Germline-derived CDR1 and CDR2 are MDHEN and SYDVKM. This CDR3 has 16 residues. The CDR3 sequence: CASSTGWGERRTEAFF. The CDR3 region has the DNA TGTGCCAGCAGCACGGGGTGGGGGGAGAGGCGCACTGAAGCTTTCTTT. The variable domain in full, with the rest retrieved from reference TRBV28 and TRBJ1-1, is DVKVTQSSRYLVKRTGEKVFLECVQDMDHENMFWYRQDPGLGLRLIYFSYDVKMKEKGDIPEGYSVSREKKERFSLILESASTNQTSMYLCASSTGWGERRTEAFFGQGTRLTVV.

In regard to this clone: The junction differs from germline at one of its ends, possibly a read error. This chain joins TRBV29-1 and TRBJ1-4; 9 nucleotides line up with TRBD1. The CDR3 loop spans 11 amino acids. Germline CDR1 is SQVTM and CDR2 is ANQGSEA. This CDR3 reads CSVERTGVHIF. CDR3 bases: TGCAGCGTTGAAAGGACAGGGGTACATATTTTT.

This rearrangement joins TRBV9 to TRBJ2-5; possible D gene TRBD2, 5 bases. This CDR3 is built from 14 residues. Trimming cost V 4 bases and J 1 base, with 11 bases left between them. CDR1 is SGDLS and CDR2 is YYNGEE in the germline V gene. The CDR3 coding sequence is TGTGCCAGCAGCCCCGGGGTGACCCAAGAGACCCAGTACTTC. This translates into CASSPGVTQETQYF.

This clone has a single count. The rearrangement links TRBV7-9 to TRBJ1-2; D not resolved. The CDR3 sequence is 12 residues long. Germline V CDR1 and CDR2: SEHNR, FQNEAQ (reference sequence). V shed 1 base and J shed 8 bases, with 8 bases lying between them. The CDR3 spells CASSLGPPGYTF. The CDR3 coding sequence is TGTGCCAGCAGCTTAGGGCCTCCAGGCTACACCTTC.

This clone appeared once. The CDR3 reads CASRGNNQPQHF. The CDR3 bases are TGTGCCAGTCGGGGAAACAATCAGCCCCAGCATTTT. This chain connects TRBV12-3 or TRBV12-4 to TRBJ1-5; D gene uncertain. This CDR3 is built from 12 residues. V gave up 9 bases and J gave up 3 bases, with 9 bases separating them.

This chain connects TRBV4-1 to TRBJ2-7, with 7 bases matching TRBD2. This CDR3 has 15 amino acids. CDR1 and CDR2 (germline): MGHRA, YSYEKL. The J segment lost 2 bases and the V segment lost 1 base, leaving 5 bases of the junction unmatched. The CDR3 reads CASSQGTSQTYEQYF. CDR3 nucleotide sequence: TGCGCCAGCAGCCAAGGGACTAGTCAGACCTACGAGCAGTACTTC.

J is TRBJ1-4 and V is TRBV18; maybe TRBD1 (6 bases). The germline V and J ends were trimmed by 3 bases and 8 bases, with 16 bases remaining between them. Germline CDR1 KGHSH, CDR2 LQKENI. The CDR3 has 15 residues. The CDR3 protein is CASSPGQFPGEKLFF. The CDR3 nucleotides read TGTGCCAGCTCACCTGGACAGTTTCCGGGAGAAAAACTGTTTTTT.

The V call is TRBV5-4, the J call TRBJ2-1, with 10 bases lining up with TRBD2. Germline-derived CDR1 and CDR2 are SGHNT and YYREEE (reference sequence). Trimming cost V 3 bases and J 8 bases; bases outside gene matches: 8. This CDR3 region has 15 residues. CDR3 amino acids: CASSWEREGHDEQFF. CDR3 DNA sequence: TGTGCCAGCAGCTGGGAGCGGGAGGGCCACGATGAGCAGTTCTTC.

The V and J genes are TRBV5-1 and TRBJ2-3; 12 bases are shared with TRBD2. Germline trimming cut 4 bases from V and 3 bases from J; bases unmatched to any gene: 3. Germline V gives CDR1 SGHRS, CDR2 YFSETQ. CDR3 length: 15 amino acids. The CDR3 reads CASSRLAGATDTQYF. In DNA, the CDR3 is TGCGCCAGCAGCAGACTAGCGGGAGCAACAGATACGCAGTATTTT. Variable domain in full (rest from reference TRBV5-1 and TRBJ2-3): KAGVTQTPRYLIKTRGQQVTLSCSPISGHRSVSWYQQTPGQGLQFLFEYFSETQRNKGNFPGRFSGRQFSNSRSEMNVSTLELGDSALYLCASSRLAGATDTQYFGPGTRLTVL.

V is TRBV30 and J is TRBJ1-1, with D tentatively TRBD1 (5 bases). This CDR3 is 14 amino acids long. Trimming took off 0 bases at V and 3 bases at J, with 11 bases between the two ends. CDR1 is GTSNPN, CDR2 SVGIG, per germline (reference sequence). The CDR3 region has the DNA TGTGCCTGGAGTGTTATAGGGGTGGACACTGAAGCTTTCTTT. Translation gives CAWSVIGVDTEAFF.

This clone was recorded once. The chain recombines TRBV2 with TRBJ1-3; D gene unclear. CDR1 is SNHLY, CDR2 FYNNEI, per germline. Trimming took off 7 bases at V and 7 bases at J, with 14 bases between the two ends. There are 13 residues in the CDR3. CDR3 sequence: CASNQARMNTIYF. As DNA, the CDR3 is TGTGCCAGCAATCAGGCCAGGATGAACACCATATATTTT.

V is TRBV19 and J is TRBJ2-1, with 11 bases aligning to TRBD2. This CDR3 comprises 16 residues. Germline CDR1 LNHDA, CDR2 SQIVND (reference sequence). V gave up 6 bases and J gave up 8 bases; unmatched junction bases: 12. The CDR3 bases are TGTGCCAGTAGCAGATTAGCGGGAGGGAGACGGGATGAGCAGTTCTTC. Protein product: CASSRLAGGRRDEQFF.

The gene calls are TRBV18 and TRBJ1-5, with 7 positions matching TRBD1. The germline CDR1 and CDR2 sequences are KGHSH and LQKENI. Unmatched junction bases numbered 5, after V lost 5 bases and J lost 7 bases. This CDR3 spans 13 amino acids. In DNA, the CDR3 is TGTGCCAGCTCATCGACAGGGTCCCAGCCCCAGCATTTT. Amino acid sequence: CASSSTGSQPQHF. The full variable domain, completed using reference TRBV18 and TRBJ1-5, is NAGVMQNPRHLVRRRGQEARLRCSPMKGHSHVYWYRQLPEEGLKFMVYLQKENIIDESGMPKERFSAEFPKEGPSILRIQQVVRGDSAAYFCASSSTGSQPQHFGDGTRLSIL.

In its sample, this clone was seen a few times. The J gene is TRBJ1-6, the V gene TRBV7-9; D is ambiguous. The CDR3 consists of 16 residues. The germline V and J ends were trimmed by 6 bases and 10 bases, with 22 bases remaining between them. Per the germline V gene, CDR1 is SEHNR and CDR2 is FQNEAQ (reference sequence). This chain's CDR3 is CASSLDQVLGASPLHF. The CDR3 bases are TGTGCCAGCAGTCTCGATCAGGTCCTTGGTGCGTCACCCCTCCACTTT.

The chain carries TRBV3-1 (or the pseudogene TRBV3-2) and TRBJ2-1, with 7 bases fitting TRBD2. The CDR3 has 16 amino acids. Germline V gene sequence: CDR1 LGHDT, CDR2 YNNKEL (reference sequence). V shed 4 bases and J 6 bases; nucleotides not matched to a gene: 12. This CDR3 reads CASSRNPAGDANEQFF. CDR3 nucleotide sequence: TGTGCCAGCAGCCGAAACCCCGCGGGGGACGCCAATGAGCAGTTCTTC.

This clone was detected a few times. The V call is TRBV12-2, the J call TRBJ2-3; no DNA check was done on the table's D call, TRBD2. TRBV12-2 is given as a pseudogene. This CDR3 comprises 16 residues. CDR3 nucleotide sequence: TGTGCAAGTCGCTTAGAAGCGGGAGGGAGCACAGATACGCAGTATTTT. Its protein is CASRLEAGGSTDTQYF.

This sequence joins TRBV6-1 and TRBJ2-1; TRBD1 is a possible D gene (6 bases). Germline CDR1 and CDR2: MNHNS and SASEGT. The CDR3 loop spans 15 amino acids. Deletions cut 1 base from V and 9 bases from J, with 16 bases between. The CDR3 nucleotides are TGTGCCAGCAGTGAAGAAAAGAGGGGGAAGGGTGAGCAGTTCTTC. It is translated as CASSEEKRGKGEQFF.

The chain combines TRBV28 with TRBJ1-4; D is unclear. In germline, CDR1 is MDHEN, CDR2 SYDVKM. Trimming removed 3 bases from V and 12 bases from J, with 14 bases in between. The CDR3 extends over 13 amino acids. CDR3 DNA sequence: TGTGCCAGCAGTTTGCCCGGTCTCCGGGAACTGTTTTTT. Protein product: CASSLPGLRELFF.

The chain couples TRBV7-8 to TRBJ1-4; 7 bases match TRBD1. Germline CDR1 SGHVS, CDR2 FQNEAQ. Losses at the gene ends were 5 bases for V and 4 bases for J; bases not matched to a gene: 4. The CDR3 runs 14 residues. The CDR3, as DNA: TGTGCCAGCAGCCGGGACAGAAATAATGAAAAACTGTTTTTT. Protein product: CASSRDRNNEKLFF.

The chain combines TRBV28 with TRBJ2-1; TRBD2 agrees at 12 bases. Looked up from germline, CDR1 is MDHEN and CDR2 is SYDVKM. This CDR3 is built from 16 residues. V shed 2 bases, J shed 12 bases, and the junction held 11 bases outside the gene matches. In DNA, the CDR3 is TGTGCCAGCAGTTTACCCCAGCTAGCGGGAGGGAACGTGCAGTTCTTC. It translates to CASSLPQLAGGNVQFF.

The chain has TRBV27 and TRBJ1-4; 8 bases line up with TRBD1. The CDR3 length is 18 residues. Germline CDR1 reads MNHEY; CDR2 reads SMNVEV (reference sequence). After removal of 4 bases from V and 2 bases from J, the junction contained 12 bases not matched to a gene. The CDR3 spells CASSSRTGRYGTNEKLFF. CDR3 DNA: TGTGCCAGCAGTTCCCGGACAGGGAGATATGGGACTAATGAAAAACTGTTTTTT.

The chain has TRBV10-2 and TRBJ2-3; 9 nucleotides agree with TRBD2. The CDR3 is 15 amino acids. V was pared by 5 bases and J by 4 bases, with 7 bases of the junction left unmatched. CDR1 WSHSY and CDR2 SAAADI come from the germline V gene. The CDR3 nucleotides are TGCGCCAGCAGTTTAGCGGGAGCACTGGCAGATACGCAGTATTTT. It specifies CASSLAGALADTQYF.